The 5 T cell receptor beta chains below were found in one sample sequenced in a study of blood T cell repertoires in COVID-19. Profiling relied on immunoSEQ multiplex PCR, and the TCRdb table lists in-frame clones only, not all of them. This table holds hundreds of thousands of clones, around 88% found once. The sequencing sample was made of PBMCs or T cells enriched from blood (not recorded which). The receptors stem from a woman aged 40-49 years who had recovered from COVID-19.

This chain uses TRBV7-6 with TRBJ2-1; D gene ambiguous. The CDR3 length is 15 residues. Germline V gene lookup returns CDR1 SGHVS and CDR2 FNYEAQ. Trimming took 0 bases from V and 4 from J, leaving 10 bases between them. CDR3 coding DNA: TGTGCCAGCAGCTTAGCCCCAGGTACTTACAATGAGCAGTTCTTC. The encoded protein is CASSLAPGTYNEQFF.

This chain uses TRBV20-1 with TRBJ1-1; D unresolved. Trimming removed 5 bases from V and 5 bases from J, with 9 bases in between. CDR3 length: 11 residues. Looked up from germline, CDR1 is DFQATT and CDR2 is SNEGSKA (reference sequence). The CDR3 region has the DNA TGCAGTGCTTTCGACATGACTGAAGCTTTCTTT. Encoded protein: CSAFDMTEAFF.

This sequence joins TRBV11-3 and TRBJ2-1, with a weak D call TRBD2 (5 bases). Per the germline V gene, CDR1 is SGHNT and CDR2 is YENEEA. Trimming stripped 2 bases from V and 0 bases from J, with 8 bases between. The CDR3 runs 15 residues. In DNA form, the CDR3 reads TGTGCCAGCAGCTTACGAAGCGGCTCCTACAATGAGCAGTTCTTC. The encoded protein is CASSLRSGSYNEQFF.

CDR3 DNA sequence: TGTGCCAGCAGCAAAGGGAACCGACTAGCGGGAGATCAAGTGGAGACCCAGTACTTC. Its translation: CASSKGNRLAGDQVETQYF. The rearrangement uses TRBV21-1 and TRBJ2-5; TRBD2 reflects the table's D call only, with no check against the DNA. TRBV21-1 is listed as a pseudogene. The CDR3 length is 19 residues.

The rearrangement links TRBV4-1 to TRBJ2-7; possible D gene TRBD1, 6 bases. CDR1 is MGHRA and CDR2 is YSYEKL in the germline V gene. Trimming took 0 bases from V and 9 from J, leaving 15 bases between them. This CDR3 region has 14 residues. The CDR3 loop is CASSQDPGQPTQYF. The CDR3 DNA follows: TGCGCCAGCAGCCAAGATCCTGGACAGCCTACGCAGTACTTC.